Included here is one TCR beta chain sequence, with context. This receptor's antigen is unknown. No much larger clone exists at a distance of one base, and base qualities are not known. Inclusive of the bounding cysteine and phenylalanine, the CDR3 is 16 residues long. The only DNA kept is the CDR3, 48 bases in frame from the first base. What this sample's time point label stands for: baseline before first vaccination. The vaccinee samples were drawn from two UK trials, COV001 and COV002, one of which was a single-blind randomized controlled phase 2/3 trial testing AZD1222 (ChAdOx1 nCoV-19) in healthy adults. For TCRbeta chain sequencing, PBMC samples from trial participants were taken at day 0 and at day 28 after the second dose. The CDR3 regions of human TCRbeta chains were subjected to immunosequencing. In the paper's pipeline: Repertoire TCRs were checked for matches against a reference library of SARS-CoV-2-specific TCRs that had been generated using the MIRA antigen-specificity platform. Breadth meant the fraction of unique TCRs that were SARS-CoV-2-associated, whereas depth meant the fraction of total T cells that were SARS-CoV-2-associated. Using the MIRA data, each spike-specific TCR was assigned both to the spike region to which the TCR was reactive and to a CD4 or CD8 class. Log10-transformed breadth and depth values were compared by one-way ANOVA with Sidak's multiple comparisons tests. What TCRdb holds here is the immuneACCESS table cut down to in-frame rearrangements. Part of the clones is not present; checked against another copy, under half of the missing clones reflect an unresolved V gene, and the others are unexplained. V, J and clone size are taken as reported in that table, and D and trimming were inferred from the DNA itself. The sample data list 120,000 to 150,000 clones, and about 91% of these were observed just once. The top ten constitute more than 2% of the sample.

These data are taken from a study of T cell responses to AZD1222 COVID-19 vaccine (dated by TCRdb to the early 2020s). Regarding the complete study: AZD1222 recipients given second doses at about 4 weeks or at about 12 weeks were pooled, since spike-specific TCR depth and breadth were not found to differ between the two schedules. TCR sequencing was performed for about 250 trial participants, of whom about 200 were given two doses of AZD1222 and 26 were given two doses of MenACWY control vaccine. Trial participants were enrolled into age subgroups of 18-55, 56-69 and 70-plus years, which contained around 150, 28 and 57 TCR-sequenced participants, respectively.

Results and caveats for the whole study, not just this receptor: After two AZD1222 doses, spike-specific TCR breadth and depth were significantly higher than at day 0 and than in MenACWY recipients. The 56-69-year group was small, and its depth increase did not reach significance, likely because of low power. Vaccine-associated CD4 TCRs spanned the whole spike protein, with dominant responses in regions 160-218 and 743-854. Conclusions about previously exposed vaccinees were limited because only six AZD1222 recipients were SARS-CoV-2 seropositive at baseline. Because no samples from the day 14 peak response were available, repertoires could be characterized only after the peak T cell response. Nearly half of unique spike-specific TCRs reportedly recognized epitopes outside regions mutated in the B.1.351 and B.1.1.7 variants. Most participants were white British and females outnumbered males, and the authors suggested that clonal diversity may have been underestimated.

The chain employs TRBV21-1 and TRBJ2-7; the table names TRBD2, a call not compared with the DNA. TRBV21-1 is deemed a pseudogene. The source was peripheral blood, collected on day 0 of AZD1222 vaccination. The clonotype comes from an adult in good health. The nucleotide sequence reads TGTGCCAGCAGCTGGAAAGCAAGGGACTACCACTACGAGCAGTACTTC. Translation gives CASSWKARDYHYEQYF.